The clone carrying this T cell receptor beta chain showed up just a few times. For TCRbeta, the library was prepared with unique molecular identifiers. TCRdb fed the PCR reads into MiXCR, producing one record per CDR3 protein. This table has 600,000 to 700,000 distinct CDR3 sequences, 16% appearing once. This sample is drawn from a study of T-cell reconstitution after alpha-beta-depleted transplantation in children. The material was PBMCs from the stem cell graft donor, obtained from the stem cell graft. The receptor comes from a human donor who donated a stem cell graft to a child with acute myeloid leukemia.

The CDR3 nucleotides read TGTGCCAGCAGCTCCGGACCTAGCACAGATACGCAGTATTTT. It specifies CASSSGPSTDTQYF. The rearrangement links TRBV7-2 to TRBJ2-3; D is unresolved. Germline values: CDR1 SGHTA, CDR2 FQGNSA. CDR3 length: 14 residues. Between the trimmed V and J ends, which lost 4 bases and 0 bases, there was a span of 8 bases.